This T cell receptor (beta chain) stems from a study of cytomegalovirus exposure and HLA in healthy donors. Study-level results: Investigators reported fewer than 200 TCR beta chains as tied to cytomegalovirus.

The length of the CDR3 is 15 residues. The junction had 1 base not matched to a gene; V was cut back by 0 bases and J by 5 bases. CDR1 is SGHDT and CDR2 is YYEEEE in the germline V gene. This PCR relied on a set of 60 Vbeta primers and 13 Jbeta primers. Original handling: Later, 65 million to 85 million unique TCR beta chains were counted in an analysis, and about 12 million of them were shared. Profiled with immunoSEQ multiplex PCR; TCRdb holds only in-frame clones, not every one. V and J calls and clone size follow that table, whereas D and trimming were derived from the DNA. The sample lists around 220,000 clones, around 79% occurring once. This clone was counted a few times. Its antigen is unknown.

The chain links TRBV5-6 to TRBJ2-2, with TRBD2 identical over 10 bases. The sample was PBMCs. The clonotype originates from a man aged 18 to 35 in good health and CMV-seronegative. CDR3 coding DNA: TGTGCCAGCAGCTTGGTAGCGGGGGGAACCGGGGAGCTGTTTTTT. Protein sequence: CASSLVAGGTGELFF.